These 18 T cell receptor beta chains were all obtained from the same sample, sequenced in a study of CD8+ T cells in alopecia areata. Treatment: oral pan-JAK inhibitor, 5-10 mg twice daily. Reverse transcription of extracted RNA yielded cDNA, which provided the sequencing template. Clones were sequenced by immunoSEQ multiplex PCR, and TCRdb holds only the in-frame ones, with some missing. This table has about 190,000 clones, 45% to 65% appearing once. The material sequenced was CD4+ T cells sorted from blood, taken at week 4, from a patient treated with tofacitinib. The receptors shown here come from a human donor with alopecia areata.

The CDR3 spells CASSRDDYNEQFF. CDR3 DNA sequence: TGTGCCAGCTCCCGGGACGACTACAATGAGCAGTTCTTC. The V and J genes are TRBV18 and TRBJ2-1; D might be TRBD1 or TRBD2, each matching 5 bases. CDR1 is KGHSH, CDR2 LQKENI, per germline. Trimming cost V 6 bases and J 3 bases, with 9 bases left between them. This CDR3 spans 13 amino acids.

In this sample, this clone turned up a few times. The chain links TRBV4-1 to TRBJ2-5; 7 nucleotides line up with TRBD1. The CDR3 totals 14 residues. Germline-derived CDR1 and CDR2 are MGHRA and YSYEKL. Trimming at V came to 4 bases and at J to 1 base, leaving 3 bases not matched to a gene. CDR3 nucleotides: TGCGCCAGCAGCCGGACAGGCGTCCAAGAGACCCAGTACTTC. It specifies CASSRTGVQETQYF.

The chain carries TRBV27 and TRBJ1-3; D gene uncertain. Germline assignment: CDR1 MNHEY and CDR2 SMNVEV (reference sequence). The ends were cut back, 6 bases at V and 4 bases at J, with 10 bases in the middle. The CDR3 is 13 residues long. As DNA, the CDR3 is TGTGCCAGCAGACAGTTCTCCGGAAACACCATATATTTT. Translated: CASRQFSGNTIYF.

V and J are TRBV10-3 and TRBJ2-5; a possible D gene is TRBD1 (5 bases). With 3 bases removed from V and 4 bases from J, the gap between germline ends came to 12 bases. This CDR3 is 14 amino acids long. The germline V gene encodes CDR1 ENHRY and CDR2 SYGVKD. In DNA form, the CDR3 reads TGTGCCATCAGTGACAGGGTTTCTGCAGAGACCCAGTACTTC. As protein: CAISDRVSAETQYF.

The chain joins TRBV29-1 to TRBJ2-1; 7 bases are a match to TRBD2. Germline V CDR1 and CDR2: SQVTM, ANQGSEA. This CDR3 has 12 amino acids. J gave up 5 bases and V 7 bases, and 5 bases lay outside the gene matches. CDR3 bases: TGCAGCGCTGTGGGACTAAACAATGAGCAGTTCTTC. It yields the protein CSAVGLNNEQFF.

This clone was counted between two and nine times. The chain uses TRBV5-1 and TRBJ2-2; TRBD2 aligns across 9 bases. This CDR3 spans 14 amino acids. Germline trimming cut 4 bases from V and 7 bases from J; bases unmatched to any gene: 5. From germline, CDR1 is SGHRS and CDR2 YFSETQ. As DNA, the CDR3 is TGCGCCAGCAGCCCCGTAGCGGGAGACGGGGAGCTGTTTTTT. This translates into CASSPVAGDGELFF.

This clone appeared once. The chain is built from TRBV5-1 and TRBJ2-3; no definite D call. Trimming left V 0 bases short and J 6 bases short, with 8 bases between. The CDR3 has 13 residues. From germline, CDR1 is SGHRS and CDR2 YFSETQ. The CDR3 sequence: CASSLEPPDTQYF. CDR3 DNA sequence: TGCGCCAGCAGCTTGGAGCCCCCTGATACGCAGTATTTT.

This clone occurred a few times. This chain connects TRBV7-9 to TRBJ2-1; 9 positions agree with TRBD1. V trimming: 4 bases; J trimming: 8 bases; junction bases outside the gene matches: 12. Germline CDR1 and CDR2: SEHNR and FQNEAQ (reference sequence). The CDR3 is made up of 16 amino acids. CDR3 nucleotides: TGTGCCAGCAGCTCCCCCGGGACAGGGATACGCGATGAGCAGTTCTTC. It yields the protein CASSSPGTGIRDEQFF.

This clone was seen only a few times. The CDR3, as DNA: TGCAGTGCCCTGAACACCGGGGAGCTGTTTTTT. As protein: CSALNTGELFF. The chain combines TRBV20-1 with TRBJ2-2; D call uncertain. Trimming left V 6 bases short and J 1 base short, with 3 bases between. Germline values: CDR1 DFQATT, CDR2 SNEGSKA (reference sequence). This CDR3 comprises 11 residues.

The chain joins TRBV5-1 to TRBJ2-6; D is possibly TRBD1 (6 bases). Trimming cost V 1 base and J 0 bases, with 11 bases left between them. This CDR3 comprises 17 residues. From germline, CDR1 is SGHRS and CDR2 YFSETQ. DNA of the CDR3: TGCGCCAGCAGCTTGACGACAGGCCGCTCTGGGGCCAACGTCCTGACTTTC. It codes for CASSLTTGRSGANVLTF.

The V and J genes are TRBV9 and TRBJ2-1, with D possibly TRBD2 on 6 matching bases. The germline CDR1 and CDR2 sequences are SGDLS and YYNGEE. The CDR3 has 16 residues. With 4 bases removed from V and 3 bases from J, the gap between germline ends came to 17 bases. The CDR3: CASSPRLATYYNEQFF. The CDR3 DNA reads TGTGCCAGCAGCCCACGGCTAGCGACATACTACAATGAGCAGTTCTTC.

Of note for this clone: The same CDR3 arises from other DNA sequences in this sample as well. This sequence joins TRBV29-1 and TRBJ1-2; D is possibly TRBD1 (6 bases). Germline CDR1 is SQVTM and CDR2 is ANQGSEA. Trimming removed 4 bases at V and 2 bases at J, with 8 bases between. The length of the CDR3 is 12 residues. This CDR3 is CSVGGQNYGYTF. CDR3 in DNA: TGCAGCGTTGGAGGACAGAACTATGGCTACACCTTC.

The chain is built from TRBV29-1 and TRBJ2-3; D not certain. The V gene's germline CDR1 is SQVTM and CDR2 ANQGSEA. The CDR3 runs 15 residues. V lost 6 bases and J lost 1, with 17 bases in between. In DNA form, the CDR3 reads TGCAGCGTGGAAACCCTAGGGCTCGGCACAGATACGCAGTATTTT. Amino acid sequence: CSVETLGLGTDTQYF.

The CDR3 DNA sequence: TGTGCCTGGAGTGTAGGCATTGCGGAGACCCAGTACTTC. Protein sequence: CAWSVGIAETQYF. The J gene is TRBJ2-5, the V gene TRBV30, with D unresolved. Germline V gene sequence: CDR1 GTSNPN, CDR2 SVGIG (reference sequence). V shed 0 bases and J shed 5 bases, with 10 bases lying between them. The CDR3 consists of 13 residues. The variable domain in full, with the rest retrieved from reference TRBV30 and TRBJ2-5, is SQTIHQWPATLVQPVGSPLSLECTVEGTSNPNLYWYRQAAGRGLQLLFYSVGIGQISSEVPQNLSASRPQDRQFILSSKKLLLSDSGFYLCAWSVGIAETQYFGPGTRLLVL.

This clone was picked up a small number of times. This chain uses TRBV27 with TRBJ2-3; 7 nucleotides align to TRBD1. V shed 2 bases, J shed 6 bases, and the junction held 11 bases outside the gene matches. The CDR3 length is 16 residues. Germline CDR1 is MNHEY and CDR2 is SMNVEV (reference sequence). The CDR3 is CASSLGPRTGRDTQYF. The CDR3, as DNA: TGTGCCAGCAGTTTAGGCCCCCGGACAGGTCGGGATACGCAGTATTTT.

The V and J genes are TRBV6-6 and TRBJ2-5; 10 nucleotides line up with TRBD1. J lost 1 base, V lost 2 bases, and 4 bases had no gene match. Germline values: CDR1 MNHNY, CDR2 SVGAGI (reference sequence). CDR3 length: 16 amino acids. CDR3 loop: CASSYGWTGGQETQYF. CDR3 DNA sequence: TGTGCCAGCAGTTACGGCTGGACAGGGGGCCAAGAGACCCAGTACTTC.

This clone was picked up a small number of times. The V gene is TRBV5-1, the J gene TRBJ2-7; D remains unclear. Per the germline V gene, CDR1 is SGHRS and CDR2 is YFSETQ. CDR3 length: 12 residues. With 4 bases removed from V and 3 bases from J, the gap between germline ends came to 8 bases. CDR3 bases: TGCGCCAGCAGCCCTGACCTCTACGAGCAGTACTTC. Its protein is CASSPDLYEQYF. Combining the CDR3 with reference TRBV5-1 and TRBJ2-7 gives the whole variable domain KAGVTQTPRYLIKTRGQQVTLSCSPISGHRSVSWYQQTPGQGLQFLFEYFSETQRNKGNFPGRFSGRQFSNSRSEMNVSTLELGDSALYLCASSPDLYEQYFGPGTRLTVT.

The CDR3 loop is CASSPQPGGGETQYF. CDR3 bases: TGTGCCAGCAGCCCACAGCCGGGAGGCGGAGAGACCCAGTACTTC. V usage is TRBV7-2 and J usage is TRBJ2-5; 7 bases agree with TRBD2. Germline CDR1 reads SGHTA; CDR2 reads FQGNSA. The ends lost 5 bases at V and 4 bases at J; junction bases unmatched: 10. There are 15 residues in the CDR3.